This TCR beta chain was observed in a study of T cell changes during pregnancy in multiple sclerosis. Sequencing used immunoSEQ multiplex PCR; TCRdb keeps in-frame clones, though not all of them. In the table there are 83,000 or so clones, nearly 95% of which are singletons. V lost 6 bases to trimming and J lost 2 bases; unmatched junction nucleotides: 5. CDR3 length: 15 residues. Germline assignment: CDR1 SNHLY and CDR2 FYNNEI. A note on this clone: The same CDR3 arises from other DNA sequences in this sample as well.

The genes are TRBV2 and TRBJ2-5; 11 bases agree with TRBD2. This receptor was identified in a female donor in good health, enrolled as a control in a pregnancy study. Material: peripheral blood, obtained after pregnancy. The CDR3 is CASSPGLAAQETQYF. CDR3 DNA: TGTGCCAGCAGCCCGGGACTAGCGGCTCAAGAGACCCAGTACTTC.